This note documents a single TCR beta chain sequence. The sample belongs to a study of blood T cells in healthy people across ages. Next came a second PCR, run for roughly 6 to 11 cycles, which used a sample-barcoded 5' primer along with a J-beta primer mix. Every molecule of cDNA carried a tag from a template-switch adaptor with 12 random nucleotides. TCRdb reprocessed the 5' RACE reads via MiXCR and lists one record per CDR3 protein. The data contain hundreds of thousands of distinct CDR3 sequences, roughly 24% of them singletons. This sample was also put to use in a study of T cells of mothers and their children.

The sequence was obtained from a boy aged 5-17 years in good health. Specimen: blood.

The CDR3 region has the DNA TGTGCCAGCAGTGACGGGGCTCCGTCCTACGAGCAGTACTTC. Translating it yields CASSDGAPSYEQYF. This sequence joins TRBV2 and TRBJ2-7; D may correspond to TRBD1 or TRBD2 (5 bases each). The CDR3 has 14 amino acids. Trimming shortened V by 3 bases and J by 1 base, and 10 bases separated the two germline ends. Germline-derived CDR1 and CDR2 are SNHLY and FYNNEI.